Below are 20 T cell receptor beta chains sequenced from a single sample in a study of T cell responses to AZD1222 COVID-19 vaccine. TCRdb's copy holds only in-frame clones and misses some; the assay was immunoSEQ multiplex PCR. The sample includes 130,000 or so clones, roughly 90% of them seen just once. The material was peripheral blood, obtained on day 0 of AZD1222 vaccination. All receptors derive from an adult in good health.

A note on this clone: Other nucleotide sequences in the sample specify the same CDR3. V usage is TRBV18 and J usage is TRBJ1-2; no clear D. Germline CDR1 reads KGHSH; CDR2 reads LQKENI. Trimming took off 3 bases at V and 4 bases at J, with 12 bases between the two ends. This CDR3 has 14 residues. The CDR3 loop is CASSPGVGSYGYTF. CDR3 bases: TGTGCCAGCTCACCGGGAGTAGGGTCCTATGGCTACACCTTC.

The rearrangement joins TRBV7-2 to TRBJ1-6; 7 bases are shared with TRBD1. V gave up 5 bases and J gave up 7 bases; unmatched junction bases: 8. The CDR3 covers 15 residues. The germline V gene has CDR1 SGHTA and CDR2 FQGNSA. As DNA, the CDR3 is TGTGCCAGCAGCCCTACGGGACAGCCAAATTCACCCCTCCACTTT. Translated, it gives CASSPTGQPNSPLHF.

This chain connects TRBV5-5 to TRBJ2-1; 9 nucleotides agree with TRBD2. With V trimmed by 4 bases and J by 1 base, 9 bases remained unmatched. The CDR3 is 17 amino acids. CDR1 and CDR2 from the germline V gene are SGHKS and YYEKEE (reference sequence). CDR3 nucleotides: TGTGCCAGCAGCCAATCCGGGACTAGCATATCCTACAATGAGCAGTTCTTC. Residues: CASSQSGTSISYNEQFF.

The genes are TRBV4-3 and TRBJ1-5; the D gene is possibly TRBD1 (5 bases). The germline V and J ends were trimmed by 0 bases and 3 bases, with 12 bases remaining between them. The CDR3 extends over 16 amino acids. Looked up from germline, CDR1 is LGHNA and CDR2 is YSLEER. CDR3 nucleotide sequence: TGCGCCAGCAGCCAAGACGCGACAGTAGTCAATCAGCCCCAGCATTTT. It codes for CASSQDATVVNQPQHF.

V is TRBV7-8 and J is TRBJ1-2; D is ambiguous. V dropped 2 bases and J dropped 2 bases, with 9 bases sitting between them. Germline values: CDR1 SGHVS, CDR2 FQNEAQ. The CDR3 has 14 residues. DNA of the CDR3: TGTGCCAGCAGCTTAATTCTACAGAACTATGGCTACACCTTC. This sequence encodes CASSLILQNYGYTF.

The V call is TRBV27, the J call TRBJ1-4; D remains ambiguous. CDR3 size: 14 residues. V lost 1 base, J lost 1 base, and 4 bases lay in between. CDR1 MNHEY and CDR2 SMNVEV come from the germline V gene (reference sequence). CDR3 sequence: CASSLWGTNEKLFF. The CDR3 DNA reads as TGTGCCAGCAGTTTATGGGGAACTAATGAAAAACTGTTTTTT.

CDR3 sequence: CASRRDSHTEAFF. The CDR3 coding sequence is TGTGCCAGCAGGCGGGACAGCCACACTGAAGCTTTCTTT. This rearrangement joins TRBV2 to TRBJ1-1, with TRBD1 matching 7 bases. The germline V gene has CDR1 SNHLY and CDR2 FYNNEI. CDR3 length equals 13 residues. With 6 bases clipped from V and 3 bases from J, the junction kept 4 bases outside the gene matches. The full variable domain, with the rest looked up from reference TRBV2 and TRBJ1-1, is EPEVTQTPSHQVTQMGQEVILRCVPISNHLYFYWYRQILGQKVEFLVSFYNNEISEKSEIFDDQFSVERPDGSNFTLKIRSTKLEDSAMYFCASRRDSHTEAFFGQGTRLTVV.

The gene calls are TRBV3-1 (or the pseudogene TRBV3-2) and TRBJ1-2; D is unresolved. Looked up from germline, CDR1 is LGHDT and CDR2 is YNNKEL (reference sequence). The CDR3 covers 13 residues. V lost 1 base to trimming and J lost 3 bases, with 6 bases between them. CDR3 amino acids: CASSQGQDYGYTF. The CDR3 nucleotides read TGTGCCAGCAGCCAAGGGCAGGACTATGGCTACACCTTC.

This clone is a singleton in its sample. This chain connects TRBV30 to TRBJ2-1; TRBD2 matches 14 bases. This CDR3 has 16 amino acids. With V trimmed by 4 bases and J by 6 bases, 8 bases remained unmatched. CDR1 and CDR2 (germline): GTSNPN, SVGIG (reference sequence). The CDR3 region has the DNA TGTGCCTGGACCGGAATCGGGACTAGCGGGAGCAATGAGCAGTTCTTC. It yields the protein CAWTGIGTSGSNEQFF.

The rearrangement links TRBV7-3 to TRBJ1-1; 8 bases are a match to TRBD1. CDR1 and CDR2 from the germline V gene are SGHTA and FQGTGA. The V gene end was trimmed by 5 bases and the J gene end by 7 bases; junction bases not matched to a gene: 9. This CDR3 is built from 14 residues. CDR3: CASSPAVGTGEAFF. DNA of the CDR3: TGTGCCAGCAGCCCCGCCGTTGGGACAGGTGAAGCTTTCTTT.

This clone turned up a few times. The chain is built from TRBV7-8 and TRBJ1-5; no reliable D call. The germline gives CDR1 SGHVS, CDR2 FQNEAQ. This CDR3 contains 14 residues. The germline V and J ends were trimmed by 5 bases and 2 bases, with 10 bases remaining between them. CDR3 coding DNA: TGTGCCAGCAGCCGGGCTGGGCGCAATCAGCCCCAGCATTTT. Its translation is CASSRAGRNQPQHF. Full variable domain (missing parts from reference TRBV7-8 and TRBJ1-5): GAGVSQSPRYKVAKRGQDVALRCDPISGHVSLFWYQQALGQGPEFLTYFQNEAQLDKSGLPSDRFFAERPEGSVSTLKIQRTQQEDSAVYLCASSRAGRNQPQHFGDGTRLSIL.

V is TRBV12-5 and J is TRBJ2-5; tentative D call: TRBD1 (6 bases). The V gene lost 5 bases and the J gene lost 5 bases, with 12 bases spanning the gap. The CDR3 contains 13 residues. CDR1 is LGHNT and CDR2 is FRNRAP in the germline V gene. CDR3 sequence reads: CASGQGLGETQYF. DNA for the CDR3: TGTGCTAGTGGTCAGGGGTTGGGGGAGACCCAGTACTTC.

This rearrangement joins TRBV20-1 to TRBJ1-1; 8 bases align to TRBD1. The V and J ends lost 4 bases and 6 bases, in that order; junction bases with no gene match: 1. The germline CDR1 and CDR2 sequences are DFQATT and SNEGSKA (reference sequence). The CDR3 length is 11 residues. This CDR3 is CSATGGAEAFF. The CDR3 DNA follows: TGCAGTGCTACAGGGGGCGCTGAAGCTTTCTTT.

This clone was seen just once. The chain employs TRBV7-6 and TRBJ2-1; no definite D call. V was pared by 5 bases and J by 10 bases, with 24 bases between. The CDR3 is made up of 16 amino acids. Germline V gene lookup returns CDR1 SGHVS and CDR2 FNYEAQ. The CDR3 is CASSPRRGLLQGEQFF. CDR3 nucleotide sequence: TGTGCCAGCAGCCCTCGGCGAGGCCTTTTACAAGGAGAGCAGTTCTTC. Full variable domain (remainder filled in from reference TRBV7-6 and TRBJ2-1): GAGVSQSPRYKVTKRGQDVALRCDPISGHVSLYWYRQALGQGPEFLTYFNYEAQQDKSGLPNDRFSAERPEGSISTLTIQRTEQRDSAMYRCASSPRRGLLQGEQFFGPGTRLTVL.

This chain links TRBV28 with TRBJ1-2, with D unclear. CDR3 size: 13 residues. The germline CDR1 and CDR2 sequences are MDHEN and SYDVKM. The V and J ends lost 8 bases and 0 bases respectively, with 10 bases between them. The CDR3 reads CASSQLSNYGYTF. The CDR3 DNA reads TGTGCCAGCTCCCAACTCTCTAACTATGGCTACACCTTC.

CDR3 in amino acids: CASSYSADSPPGAFF. The CDR3 DNA is TGTGCCAGCAGTTACTCAGCGGACAGTCCCCCGGGAGCTTTCTTT. The chain combines TRBV6-5 with TRBJ1-1; the D gene is possibly TRBD1 (6 bases). Germline V gives CDR1 MNHEY, CDR2 SVGAGI. This CDR3 has 15 residues. Trimming pared 0 bases from V and 10 bases from J, leaving 18 bases between.

The gene calls are TRBV5-6 and TRBJ2-2; 13 nucleotides match TRBD2. This CDR3 region has 18 residues. J gave up 4 bases and V 0 bases, and 6 bases lay outside the gene matches. CDR1 is SGHDT, CDR2 YYEEEE, per germline. CDR3 protein: CASSLVGLAGEGTGELFF. CDR3 nucleotide sequence: TGTGCCAGCAGCTTGGTCGGACTAGCGGGAGAGGGCACCGGGGAGCTGTTTTTT.

A note on this clone: At one of its ends the junction is not consistent with the germline gene, which may arise from a read error. Here the CDR3 DNA reads TGTGCCAGCTCTCCACCCGGGCGTCCCTACGAGCAGTACTTC. Its translation: CASSPPGRPYEQYF. The chain links TRBV18 to TRBJ2-7, with D unclear. Germline CDR1 and CDR2: KGHSH and LQKENI. The CDR3 length is 14 residues.

The sample holds one count of this clone. The V call is TRBV19, the J call TRBJ2-1; a weak D match, TRBD2 (5 bases). The CDR3 is 13 residues long. Germline V gene data show CDR1 as LNHDA and CDR2 as SQIVND (reference sequence). Trimming stripped 6 bases from V and 8 bases from J, with 14 bases between. The CDR3 spells CASSYTSIHEQFF. In DNA form, the CDR3 reads TGTGCCAGTAGCTATACTAGTATCCATGAGCAGTTCTTC.

The chain couples TRBV4-1 to TRBJ1-2; TRBD1 matches 7 bases. V shed 6 bases, J shed 8 bases, and the junction held 12 bases outside the gene matches. Germline CDR1 and CDR2: MGHRA and YSYEKL. This CDR3 has 14 amino acids. CDR3 bases: TGCGCCAGCAGTGCTCCCCACAGGGGCAGAGGCTACACCTTC. Encoded protein: CASSAPHRGRGYTF.